Below, 8 T cell receptor beta chains from the same sample are listed, as sequenced in a study of shared clonotypes between healthy human individuals. Sequenced by immunoSEQ multiplex PCR; TCRdb stores in-frame clones only, minus some. Here the sample spans just over 2,000,000 clones, roughly 95% being singletons. Sequencing was performed on naive CD4+ T cells sorted from blood. Subset indicated: CD45RA+ positively selected. All receptors come from a man aged 18 to 30 in good health.

V and J are TRBV10-2 and TRBJ1-5; 8 positions match TRBD1. The V and J ends lost 4 bases and 4 bases, in that order; junction bases with no gene match: 0. The CDR3 is 13 residues long. Germline V gene sequence: CDR1 WSHSY, CDR2 SAAADI. CDR3 region: CASSGDRNQPQHF. CDR3 sequence (DNA): TGCGCCAGCAGTGGGGACAGGAATCAGCCCCAGCATTTT.

The rearrangement joins TRBV25-1 to TRBJ2-7; D perhaps matches TRBD1 (5 bases). The germline V and J ends were trimmed by 6 bases and 2 bases, with 17 bases remaining between them. Germline assignment: CDR1 MGHDK and CDR2 SYGVNS. This CDR3 spans 15 amino acids. CDR3: CASRPSGSKTYEQYF. The CDR3 coding sequence is TGTGCCAGCAGACCCTCAGGGTCGAAAACCTACGAGCAGTACTTC.

J is TRBJ1-5 and V is TRBV21-1; the DNA was not compared with TRBD1, the D call given in the table. TRBV21-1 is deemed a pseudogene. The CDR3 contains 14 residues. The CDR3 coding sequence is TGTGCCAGCAGCAGAGGACAGGGAGTTCAGCCCCAGCATTTT. Amino acids: CASSRGQGVQPQHF.

This clone was seen once. This chain links TRBV5-1 with TRBJ2-7; D could derive from TRBD1 or TRBD2 (6 bases each). In germline, CDR1 is SGHRS, CDR2 YFSETQ. This CDR3 has 15 amino acids. V gave up 3 bases and J gave up 6 bases, with 19 bases separating them. CDR3 bases: TGCGCCAGCAGCTCCGCTATCGGGGGCAGGGGCGAGCAGTACTTC. Amino acids: CASSSAIGGRGEQYF. Filled out from reference TRBV5-1 and TRBJ2-7, the complete variable domain reads KAGVTQTPRYLIKTRGQQVTLSCSPISGHRSVSWYQQTPGQGLQFLFEYFSETQRNKGNFPGRFSGRQFSNSRSEMNVSTLELGDSALYLCASSSAIGGRGEQYFGPGTRLTVT.

This chain connects TRBV5-4 to TRBJ2-3, with D tentatively TRBD2 (6 bases). V was shortened by 7 bases and J by 6 bases, with 18 bases between the two germline ends. CDR3 length equals 14 residues. In germline, CDR1 is SGHNT, CDR2 YYREEE (reference sequence). The CDR3 spells CASSSGLLQDTQYF. Written as DNA, the CDR3 is TGTGCCAGCTCATCGGGACTCCTTCAGGATACGCAGTATTTT.

The chain joins TRBV30 to TRBJ2-3; the D gene is possibly TRBD2 (5 bases). Germline V gives CDR1 GTSNPN, CDR2 SVGIG (reference sequence). The CDR3 sequence is 16 residues long. Trimming left V 4 bases short and J 1 base short, with 18 bases between. The CDR3: CAWIPRPLAGTDTQYF. CDR3 nucleotides: TGTGCCTGGATCCCCCGGCCCCTAGCCGGCACAGATACGCAGTATTTT.

This sequence joins TRBV27 and TRBJ2-1; the match to TRBD2 covers 9 bases. This CDR3 has 13 amino acids. After removal of 6 bases from V and 9 bases from J, the junction contained 6 bases not matched to a gene. Germline V gene lookup returns CDR1 MNHEY and CDR2 SMNVEV (reference sequence). This CDR3 reads CASRNSAGGEQFF. The CDR3 DNA reads as TGTGCCAGCAGGAACTCAGCGGGGGGTGAGCAGTTCTTC.

Turning to this clone: Other nucleotide sequences in the sample specify the same CDR3. The V and J genes are TRBV2 and TRBJ2-2; TRBD2 might be the D (5 bases). The CDR3 runs to 14 residues. Germline V CDR1 and CDR2: SNHLY, FYNNEI. Trimming left V 6 bases short and J 0 bases short, with 8 bases between. The CDR3 nucleotides read TGTGCCAGCAGAGGGAGATCGAACACCGGGGAGCTGTTTTTT. Protein sequence: CASRGRSNTGELFF.